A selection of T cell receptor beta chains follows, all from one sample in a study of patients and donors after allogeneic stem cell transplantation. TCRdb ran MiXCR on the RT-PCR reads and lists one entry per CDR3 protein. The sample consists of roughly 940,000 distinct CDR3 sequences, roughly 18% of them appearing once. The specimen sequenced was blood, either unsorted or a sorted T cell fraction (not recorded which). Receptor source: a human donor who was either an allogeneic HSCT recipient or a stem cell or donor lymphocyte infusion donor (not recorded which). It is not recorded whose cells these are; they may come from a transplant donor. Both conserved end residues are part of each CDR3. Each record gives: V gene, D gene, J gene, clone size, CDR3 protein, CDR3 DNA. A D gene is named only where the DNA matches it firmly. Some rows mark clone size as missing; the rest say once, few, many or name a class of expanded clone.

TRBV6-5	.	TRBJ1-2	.	CASSSTDLGRFGYTF	TGTGCCAGCAGTTCCACAGATTTAGGCAGATTTGGCTACACCTTC
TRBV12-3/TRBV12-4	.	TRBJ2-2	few	CASSLARRSGELFF	TGTGCCAGCAGTTTAGCGCGCAGGTCCGGGGAGCTGTTTTTT
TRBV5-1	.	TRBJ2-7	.	CASTVGGGIISYEQYF	TGCGCCAGCACGGTTGGGGGAGGTATTATCTCCTACGAGCAGTACTTC
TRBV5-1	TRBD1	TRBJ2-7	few	CASSFEQGAYEQYF	TGCGCCAGCAGCTTTGAACAGGGGGCCTACGAGCAGTACTTC
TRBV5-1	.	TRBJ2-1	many	CASSLLGKENEQFF	TGCGCCAGCAGCTTGTTGGGTAAGGAAAATGAGCAGTTCTTC
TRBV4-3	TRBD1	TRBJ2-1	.	CASSQEGTGYNEQFF	TGCGCCAGCAGCCAAGAAGGGACAGGATACAATGAGCAGTTCTTC
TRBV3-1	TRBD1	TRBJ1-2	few	CASSQPRDRGQANYGYTF	TGTGCCAGCAGCCAACCGAGGGACAGGGGGCAAGCTAACTATGGCTACACCTTC
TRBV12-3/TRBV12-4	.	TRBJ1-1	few	CASSIRKGAEAFF	TGTGCCAGCAGTATACGGAAAGGGGCTGAAGCTTTCTTT
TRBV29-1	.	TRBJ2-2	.	CSVEDYVGLDTGELFF	TGCAGCGTTGAAGACTACGTGGGGTTGGACACCGGGGAGCTGTTTTTT
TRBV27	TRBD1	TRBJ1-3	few	CASSPRTGADTIYF	TGTGCCAGCAGTCCCCGGACAGGGGCAGACACCATATATTTT
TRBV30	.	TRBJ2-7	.	CAWTPSGSYEQYF	TGTGCCTGGACGCCGTCGGGGTCCTACGAGCAGTACTTC
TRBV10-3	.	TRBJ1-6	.	CAISVKDNSPLHF	TGTGCCATCAGTGTTAAGGATAATTCACCCCTCCACTTT
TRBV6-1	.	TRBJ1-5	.	CASSRTYSQPQHF	TGTGCCAGCAGCAGAACTTACAGCCAGCCCCAGCATTTT
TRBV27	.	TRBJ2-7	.	CASSFFGYLGEQYF	TGTGCCAGCAGTTTCTTCGGATATTTGGGAGAGCAGTACTTC
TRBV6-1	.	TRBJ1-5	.	CASRDRRQNQPQHF	TGTGCCAGCAGAGACCGGAGACAGAATCAGCCCCAGCATTTT
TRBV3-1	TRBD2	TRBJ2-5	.	CASSQGVGGGQETQYF	TGTGCCAGCAGCCAAGGGGTTGGGGGGGGCCAAGAGACCCAGTACTTC
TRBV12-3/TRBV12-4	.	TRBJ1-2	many	CASSTGYGYTF	TGTGCCAGCAGTACAGGGTATGGCTACACCTTC
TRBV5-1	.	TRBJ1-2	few	CASSLEGNRNYGYTF	TGCGCCAGCAGCTTGGAAGGGAACCGTAACTATGGCTACACCTTC
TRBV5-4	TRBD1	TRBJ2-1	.	CASSSPQGGLWNEQFF	TGTGCCAGCAGCTCACCACAGGGGGGCCTGTGGAATGAGCAGTTCTTC
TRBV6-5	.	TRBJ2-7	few	CATKRAGPEQYF	TGTGCCACCAAACGGGCAGGGCCGGAGCAGTACTTC
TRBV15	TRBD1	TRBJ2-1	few	CATSRAPDRVQSYNEQFF	TGTGCCACCAGCAGAGCCCCCGACAGGGTTCAGTCCTACAATGAGCAGTTCTTC
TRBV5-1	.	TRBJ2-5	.	CASSPPTIQETQYF	TGCGCCAGCAGTCCCCCGACTATCCAAGAGACCCAGTACTTC
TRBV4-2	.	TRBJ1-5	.	CASSQDLVSNQPQHF	TGTGCCAGCAGCCAAGATTTAGTTAGCAATCAGCCCCAGCATTTT
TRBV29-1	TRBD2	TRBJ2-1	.	CSVDPGGRGEQFF	TGCAGCGTTGACCCCGGGGGGAGGGGAGAGCAGTTCTTC
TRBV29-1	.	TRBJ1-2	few	CSEEGSNYGYTF	TGCAGCGAAGAAGGCAGTAACTATGGCTACACCTTC
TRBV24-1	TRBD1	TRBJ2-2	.	CATSDPGTGVTTGELFF	TGTGCCACCAGTGACCCCGGGACAGGGGTGACCACCGGGGAGCTGTTTTTT